This T cell receptor beta chain was sequenced in a study of blood T cell repertoires in COVID-19. Across the study: Samples representing acute and convalescent COVID-19 were sourced from the United States, Italy and Spain. PBMCs, B-cell-depleted T cells, or T cells provided the cDNA or gDNA that made up the material.

This CDR3 contains 14 residues. The V and J ends lost 0 bases and 7 bases respectively, with 13 bases between them. The germline V gene encodes CDR1 SGHRS and CDR2 YFSETQ. Study processing details: Estimation of nucleated cell counts relied on the amplification of reference gene primers. Clones were read by immunoSEQ multiplex PCR, and TCRdb kept only the in-frame ones, dropping some. V, J and clone size reflect that table, while D and trimming were determined from the DNA. This table holds 150,000 or so clones, about 89% found once. Material for sequencing was peripheral blood. This chain uses TRBV5-1 with TRBJ1-1; D possibly corresponds to TRBD1 (6 bases). The clonotype comes from a man aged 55 to 70 with active or convalescent COVID-19. The CDR3 spells CASSLGVGADEAFF. The CDR3 region has the DNA TGCGCCAGCAGCTTGGGCGTGGGGGCCGATGAAGCTTTCTTT.